This passage covers 22 T cell receptor beta chains from one sample sequenced in a study of blood T cells in healthy people across ages. Using a J-beta primer mix together with a sample-barcoded 5' primer, a second PCR was run for roughly 6 to 12 cycles. TCRdb fed the 5' RACE reads into MiXCR, producing one record per CDR3 protein. The data hold under 850,000 distinct CDR3 sequences, with under 40% observed a single time. Sequencing was performed on blood. The receptor source for this set is a man aged 18 to 35 in good health.

On this clonotype itself: A read error is likely, as this CDR3 ends without the conserved phenylalanine or tryptophan. This chain joins TRBV12-3 or TRBV12-4 and TRBJ2-5; 7 bases map to TRBD1. The CDR3 extends over 15 amino acids. V was pared by 1 base and J by 11 bases, with 13 bases of the junction left unmatched. CDR3 residues: CASSLGDSSYNEQYL. CDR3 in DNA: TGTGCCAGCAGTTTAGGGGACAGCTCCTACAATGAGCAGTACTTA.

The rearrangement links TRBV19 to TRBJ1-1; no reliable D call. This CDR3 comprises 15 residues. The germline V gene encodes CDR1 LNHDA and CDR2 SQIVND (reference sequence). The V end lost 2 bases, the J end lost 0 bases, and 10 bases lay between the germline ends. CDR3 loop: CASSINGRMNTEAFF. As DNA, the CDR3 is TGTGCCAGTAGTATAAACGGTCGGATGAACACTGAAGCTTTCTTT.

Regarding this clonotype: A read error is possible here, since a much larger clone lies one base away. The chain recombines TRBV12-3 or TRBV12-4 with TRBJ1-5, with a possible D match to TRBD1 (6 bases). The CDR3 extends over 13 amino acids. Trimming shortened V by 6 bases and J by 6 bases, and 12 bases separated the two germline ends. The CDR3 here is CASRDTGSQPQHF. The DNA of the CDR3 is TGTGCCAGCAGGGACACAGGGAGTCAGCCCCAGCATTTT.

This clonotype has at least ten counts. V usage is TRBV7-2 and J usage is TRBJ2-3; 10 nucleotides line up with TRBD2. The CDR3 is 17 amino acids. With 1 base clipped from V and 1 base from J, the junction kept 5 bases outside the gene matches. Germline V gene data show CDR1 as SGHTA and CDR2 as FQGNSA. The CDR3 sequence is CASSLGGLAGGTDTQYF. For the CDR3, the DNA is TGTGCCAGCAGCTTAGGCGGTCTAGCGGGGGGCACAGATACGCAGTATTTT.

This clonotype was found a few times. The rearrangement links TRBV12-3 or TRBV12-4 to TRBJ2-5, with D possibly TRBD2 on 6 matching bases. The J call could be wrong; TRBJ2-4 is a better fit for the DNA end. The CDR3 length is 20 residues. Here the CDR3 reads CASSPAGWRGINFGKNIQYF. The CDR3 coding sequence is TGTGCCAGCAGCCCGGCAGGATGGAGGGGAATTAATTTCGGCAAAAACATTCAGTACTTC.

V is TRBV30 and J is TRBJ2-1, with 7 bases fitting TRBD2. Germline V gives CDR1 GTSNPN, CDR2 SVGIG (reference sequence). CDR3 length: 14 residues. Unmatched junction bases numbered 13, after V lost 8 bases and J lost 6 bases. The CDR3 is CAGPRRGRSNEQFF. CDR3 bases: TGTGCCGGCCCCAGGCGGGGGAGAAGCAATGAGCAGTTCTTC.

The table lists this clonotype with a few counts. The rearrangement joins TRBV12-3 or TRBV12-4 to TRBJ1-2; 7 bases agree with TRBD1. Trimming removed 4 bases from V and 6 bases from J; junction bases left unmatched: 11. The CDR3 loop spans 15 amino acids. Here the CDR3 reads CASSWGGGRDDGYTF. The CDR3 DNA reads as TGTGCCAGCAGTTGGGGAGGGGGCCGGGATGATGGCTACACCTTC.

CDR3 sequence reads: CASSKLAGVQETQYF. CDR3 bases: TGTGCCAGCAGCAAACTAGCGGGGGTCCAAGAGACCCAGTACTTC. This chain joins TRBV7-2 and TRBJ2-5; 11 positions agree with TRBD2. V shed 5 bases, J shed 1 base, and the junction held 3 bases outside the gene matches. The germline V gene has CDR1 SGHTA and CDR2 FQGNSA. CDR3 length: 15 amino acids.

The chain links TRBV4-1 to TRBJ1-5, with D uncertain. Germline V gene lookup returns CDR1 MGHRA and CDR2 YSYEKL. The length of the CDR3 is 18 residues. Trimming shortened V by 1 base and J by 0 bases, and 16 bases separated the two germline ends. CDR3 sequence: CASSQGTSRALSNQPQHF. The CDR3, as DNA: TGCGCCAGCAGCCAAGGAACATCAAGGGCGCTTAGCAATCAGCCCCAGCATTTT.

At least ten counts were recorded for this clonotype. The J gene is TRBJ1-1, the V gene TRBV12-3 or TRBV12-4; possible D gene TRBD1, 6 bases. The V end was cut by 6 bases, the J end by 4 bases, with 12 bases between. CDR3 length: 13 amino acids. CDR3 region: CASSLLQGTEAFF. Here the CDR3 DNA reads TGTGCCAGCAGCTTGTTACAGGGCACTGAAGCTTTCTTT.

The V gene is TRBV27, the J gene TRBJ1-1, with no clear D. V was pared by 0 bases and J by 1 base, with 9 bases between. CDR3 size: 15 residues. Germline CDR1 is MNHEY and CDR2 is SMNVEV (reference sequence). CDR3 in DNA: TGTGCCAGCAGTTTATCGGGTCTGGCGAACACTGAAGCTTTCTTT. Translating gives CASSLSGLANTEAFF.

There are a few counts of this clonotype. The chain links TRBV12-3 or TRBV12-4 to TRBJ2-7, with TRBD1 matching over 8 bases. Trimming cost V 4 bases and J 3 bases; bases outside gene matches: 8. There are 15 residues in the CDR3. As DNA, the CDR3 is TGTGCCAGCAGTTCGAGATCACAGGGGGTCTACGAGCAGTACTTC. Its protein product is CASSSRSQGVYEQYF.

This clonotype was observed many times. This rearrangement joins TRBV10-3 to TRBJ2-5; the match to TRBD1 covers 8 bases. The V gene's germline CDR1 is ENHRY and CDR2 SYGVKD. The CDR3 has 13 residues. Trimming at V came to 6 bases and at J to 3 bases, leaving 3 bases not matched to a gene. The CDR3 DNA sequence: TGTGCCATCAGCGGGGGACAGGAAGAGACCCAGTACTTC. Protein sequence: CAISGGQEETQYF.

This clonotype was counted only a few times. The chain is built from TRBV21-1 and TRBJ2-7. TRBV21-1 constitutes a pseudogene. This CDR3 comprises 11 residues. CDR3: CASSKRDEQYF. The CDR3 DNA is TGTGCCAGCAGCAAAAGGGACGAGCAGTACTTC.

V usage is TRBV20-1 and J usage is TRBJ2-2, with TRBD2 matching 7 bases. V lost 0 bases, J lost 0 bases, and 16 bases stayed unmatched. Germline-derived CDR1 and CDR2 are DFQATT and SNEGSKA (reference sequence). This CDR3 comprises 20 residues. CDR3 nucleotide sequence: TGCAGTGCTAGAGACATTGTGGGGGGGACGGGGGATCCGAACACCGGGGAGCTGTTTTTT. Its translation: CSARDIVGGTGDPNTGELFF.

This clonotype has more than one count but fewer than ten. The chain employs TRBV7-2 and TRBJ1-2; 7 bases are shared with TRBD1. The CDR3 runs 16 residues. Germline V lookup: CDR1 SGHTA, CDR2 FQGNSA. V was clipped by 6 bases and J by 7 bases; unmatched bases: 17. The CDR3 loop reads CASSSSRQGTAGGYTF. The CDR3 region has the DNA TGTGCCAGCAGTTCGAGTAGACAGGGCACCGCGGGTGGCTACACCTTC.

This clonotype has only a few counts. V is TRBV25-1 and J is TRBJ1-1; 7 bases line up with TRBD1. Germline-derived CDR1 and CDR2 are MGHDK and SYGVNS. V dropped 7 bases and J dropped 4; count of bases not matched to a gene: 9. The CDR3 totals 14 residues. In DNA, the CDR3 is TGTGCCAGCACTCCGGGACAGTTGGGCACTGAAGCTTTCTTT. Its translation is CASTPGQLGTEAFF.

The chain has TRBV25-1 and TRBJ1-2; possibly TRBD1 for D (5 bases). The CDR3 has 14 residues. Germline V gene sequence: CDR1 MGHDK, CDR2 SYGVNS. The V end was cut by 5 bases, the J end by 4 bases, with 14 bases between. The CDR3, as DNA: TGTGCCAGCAGTCCTCTGTCAGGGAGCTATGGCTACACCTTC. Translated, it gives CASSPLSGSYGYTF.

The chain carries TRBV20-1 and TRBJ2-5, with a possible D match to TRBD2 (7 bases). Germline lookup yields CDR1 DFQATT and CDR2 SNEGSKA (reference sequence). Trimming took 5 bases from V and 11 from J, leaving 21 bases between them. This CDR3 region has 13 residues. Here the CDR3 reads CSAGLGGANEQYF. The CDR3 nucleotides read TGCAGTGCTGGCCTAGGGGGGGCCAATGAGCAGTACTTC.

Note on this clonotype: A junction end diverges from the germline sequence, so it may reflect a read error. This chain connects TRBV4-2 to TRBJ1-4; D is possibly TRBD1 (5 bases). CDR1 and CDR2 (germline): LGHNA, YNFKEQ. The CDR3 loop spans 13 amino acids. CDR3 residues: CASSQVSGEKLFF. For the CDR3, the DNA is TGTGCCAGTAGCCAAGTTTCAGGGGAAAAACTGTTTTTT.

The CDR3 here is CASRSTGDNEQFF. DNA for the CDR3: TGTGCCAGCAGGTCCACAGGGGACAATGAGCAGTTCTTC. The chain uses TRBV12-3 or TRBV12-4 and TRBJ2-1; 7 bases align to TRBD1. This CDR3 spans 13 amino acids. The J segment lost 5 bases and the V segment lost 6 bases, leaving 4 bases of the junction unmatched.

There are a few counts of this clonotype. The chain has TRBV3-1 and TRBJ2-7, with TRBD1 as a possible D gene (5 bases). V dropped 5 bases and J dropped 2 bases, with 10 bases sitting between them. This CDR3 contains 13 residues. In germline, CDR1 is LGHDT, CDR2 YNNKEL (reference sequence). The CDR3 loop reads CASSNPGTYEQYF. The CDR3 coding sequence is TGTGCCAGCAGCAACCCAGGGACCTACGAGCAGTACTTC.